The 14 T cell receptor beta chains given below trace back to one sample, sequenced in a study of memory CD4+ T cells and cytomegalovirus serostatus. The sort gate was single viable CD3+CD4+CD8-CD45RO+ cells for memory CD4+ T cells. Clones were sequenced by immunoSEQ multiplex PCR, and TCRdb holds only the in-frame ones, with some missing. Of about 60,000 clones listed, approximately 80% were seen once; the top ten hold 0.7% to 0.9%. The specimen sequenced was memory CD4+ T cells from blood. The receptors derive from an adult in good health and CMV-seronegative.

The chain joins TRBV11-3 to TRBJ2-1; D unclear. The CDR3 sequence is 13 residues long. Trimming took off 7 bases at V and 5 bases at J, with 12 bases between the two ends. From germline, CDR1 is SGHNT and CDR2 YENEEA. Here the CDR3 DNA reads TGTGCCAGCAAAGCTATGTGGGACAATGAGCAGTTCTTC. This encodes CASKAMWDNEQFF.

This sequence joins TRBV6-1 and TRBJ1-5, with D perhaps matching TRBD1 (6 bases). The CDR3 is made up of 14 amino acids. The germline V gene has CDR1 MNHNS and CDR2 SASEGT. V lost 8 bases and J lost 3, with 14 bases in between. DNA for the CDR3: TGTGCCAGCTTACCCGGGACATCCAATCAGCCCCAGCATTTT. The encoded protein is CASLPGTSNQPQHF.

V gene TRBV2 combines with J gene TRBJ1-4; 7 bases line up with TRBD1. Trimming removed 6 bases from V and 8 bases from J; junction bases left unmatched: 9. Per germline, CDR1 SNHLY and CDR2 FYNNEI. The CDR3 runs to 14 residues. CDR3 residues: CASSPQGSDEKLFF. CDR3 bases: TGTGCCAGCAGCCCACAGGGGTCTGACGAAAAACTGTTTTTT.

This clone was recorded a few times. The chain recombines TRBV7-2 with TRBJ2-7; D is undetermined. The CDR3 covers 14 residues. Germline values: CDR1 SGHTA, CDR2 FQGNSA. Trimming left V 5 bases short and J 2 bases short, with 13 bases between. This CDR3 reads CASSPGPPAYEQYF. The CDR3 DNA reads TGTGCCAGCAGCCCTGGACCACCAGCCTACGAGCAGTACTTC. Together with reference TRBV7-2 and TRBJ2-7, the CDR3 gives the full variable domain: GAGVSQSPSNKVTEKGKDVELRCDPISGHTALYWYRQSLGQGLEFLIYFQGNSAPDKSGLPSDRFSAERTGGSVSTLTIQRTQQEDSAVYLCASSPGPPAYEQYFGPGTRLTVT.

This sequence joins TRBV6-1 and TRBJ2-1; 8 bases map to TRBD2. From germline, CDR1 is MNHNS and CDR2 SASEGT. J lost 7 bases, V lost 2 bases, and 7 bases had no gene match. The length of the CDR3 is 15 residues. The CDR3 sequence is CASSETGTRGNEQFF. DNA of the CDR3: TGTGCCAGCAGTGAAACCGGGACTAGGGGTAATGAGCAGTTCTTC.

The rearrangement uses TRBV9 and TRBJ2-2, with D perhaps matching TRBD1 (6 bases). The CDR3 length is 15 residues. V lost 0 bases and J 3 bases, leaving 9 bases between the germline ends. Germline V CDR1 and CDR2: SGDLS, YYNGEE. The DNA of the CDR3 is TGTGCCAGCAGCGTAGGAGGGGGATACACCGGGGAGCTGTTTTTT. Its protein product is CASSVGGGYTGELFF.

This rearrangement joins TRBV7-9 to TRBJ1-3; perhaps TRBD1 as D (6 bases). Trimming pared 2 bases from V and 1 base from J, leaving 12 bases between. This CDR3 is built from 16 residues. CDR1 is SEHNR and CDR2 is FQNEAQ in the germline V gene (reference sequence). In nucleotides, the CDR3 is TGTGCCAGCAGCTTATGGGGGGGCGCATCTGGAAACACCATATATTTT. Its translation: CASSLWGGASGNTIYF.

The chain employs TRBV11-2 and TRBJ1-2; the match to TRBD1 covers 7 bases. V lost 4 bases and J lost 7; bases outside the gene matches: 15. The CDR3 has 16 amino acids. Germline V CDR1 and CDR2: SGHAT, FQNNGV. This CDR3 is CASSSLTMRTGVGYTF. DNA for the CDR3: TGTGCCAGCAGCTCCTTGACTATGCGGACAGGAGTTGGCTACACCTTC.

The chain recombines TRBV7-2 with TRBJ2-2; D gene ambiguous. The germline CDR1 and CDR2 sequences are SGHTA and FQGNSA. Trimming shortened V by 2 bases and J by 2 bases, and 9 bases separated the two germline ends. CDR3 length: 15 residues. The chain's CDR3 is CASSLNPGNTGELFF. The DNA for the CDR3 is TGTGCCAGCAGCTTAAATCCAGGAAACACCGGGGAGCTGTTTTTT.

V gene TRBV7-2 combines with J gene TRBJ1-1; D is perhaps TRBD1 (6 bases). Germline CDR1 SGHTA, CDR2 FQGNSA. The CDR3 runs to 13 residues. The ends were cut back, 1 base at V and 8 bases at J, with 11 bases in the middle. CDR3 DNA: TGTGCCAGCAGCTTAGGACAGGCAGGCGAAGCTTTCTTT. As protein: CASSLGQAGEAFF.

This chain joins TRBV4-1 and TRBJ1-2, with D possibly being TRBD1 (6 bases). The CDR3 runs to 17 residues. V dropped 0 bases and J dropped 4 bases, with 18 bases sitting between them. The germline V gene has CDR1 MGHRA and CDR2 YSYEKL. The CDR3 nucleotides are TGCGCCAGCAGCCAAGATTCTTTACAGGGAAAGGGCTATGGCTACACCTTC. Its protein product is CASSQDSLQGKGYGYTF.

The chain couples TRBV18 to TRBJ2-1, with TRBD1 identical over 9 bases. The CDR3 runs to 17 residues. Germline assignment: CDR1 KGHSH and CDR2 LQKENI. V shed 0 bases, J shed 8 bases, and the junction held 11 bases outside the gene matches. The CDR3 reads CASSPPIGQGTGDEQFF. DNA of the CDR3: TGTGCCAGCTCACCACCGATCGGACAGGGGACTGGCGATGAGCAGTTCTTC.

V gene TRBV6-5 combines with J gene TRBJ1-1, with a weak D call TRBD1 (5 bases). Germline V CDR1 and CDR2: MNHEY, SVGAGI. Trimming took 6 bases from V and 3 from J, leaving 11 bases between them. This CDR3 has 13 residues. The CDR3 DNA is TGTGCCAGCAGCTTCCGACAGCACACTGAAGCTTTCTTT. This codes for CASSFRQHTEAFF.

The V and J genes are TRBV7-2 and TRBJ1-3, with 10 bases fitting TRBD1. CDR3 length: 16 residues. The V gene's germline CDR1 is SGHTA and CDR2 FQGNSA. Trimming took 4 bases from V and 4 from J; bases not matched to a gene: 7. The chain's CDR3 is CASSSRQGAMGNTIYF. CDR3 nucleotides: TGTGCCAGCAGCTCTAGACAGGGGGCTATGGGAAACACCATATATTTT.